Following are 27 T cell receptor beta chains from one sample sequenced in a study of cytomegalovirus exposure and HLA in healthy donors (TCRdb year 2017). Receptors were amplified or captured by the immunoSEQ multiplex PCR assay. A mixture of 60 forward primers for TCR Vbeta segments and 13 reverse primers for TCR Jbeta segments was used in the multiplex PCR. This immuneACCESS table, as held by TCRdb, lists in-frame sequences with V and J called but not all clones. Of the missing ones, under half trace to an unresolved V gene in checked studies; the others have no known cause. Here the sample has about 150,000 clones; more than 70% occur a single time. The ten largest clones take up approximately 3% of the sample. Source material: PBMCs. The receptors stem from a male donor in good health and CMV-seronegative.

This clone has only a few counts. This CDR3 reads CASSAGLIANTGELFF. The CDR3 bases are TGTGCCAGCAGTGCAGGACTGATCGCGAACACCGGGGAGCTGTTTTTT. The chain recombines TRBV9 with TRBJ2-2, with D possibly being TRBD2 (5 bases). Trimming shortened V by 5 bases and J by 0 bases, and 14 bases separated the two germline ends. This CDR3 spans 16 amino acids. The V gene's germline CDR1 is SGDLS and CDR2 YYNGEE.

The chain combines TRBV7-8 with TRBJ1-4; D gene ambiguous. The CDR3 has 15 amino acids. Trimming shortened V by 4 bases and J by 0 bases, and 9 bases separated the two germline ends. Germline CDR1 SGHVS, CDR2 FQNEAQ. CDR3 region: CASSSRGATNEKLFF. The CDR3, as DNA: TGTGCCAGCAGCTCACGGGGTGCAACTAATGAAAAACTGTTTTTT. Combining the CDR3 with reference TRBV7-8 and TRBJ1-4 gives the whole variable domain GAGVSQSPRYKVAKRGQDVALRCDPISGHVSLFWYQQALGQGPEFLTYFQNEAQLDKSGLPSDRFFAERPEGSVSTLKIQRTQQEDSAVYLCASSSRGATNEKLFFGSGTQLSVL.

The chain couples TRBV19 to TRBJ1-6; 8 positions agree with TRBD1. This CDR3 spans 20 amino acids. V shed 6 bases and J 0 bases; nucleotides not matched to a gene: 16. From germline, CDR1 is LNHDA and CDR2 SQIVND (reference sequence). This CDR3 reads CASSGSRTGLLSSYNSPLHF. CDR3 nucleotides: TGTGCCAGTAGCGGATCTCGGACAGGGTTATTAAGCTCCTATAATTCACCCCTCCACTTT.

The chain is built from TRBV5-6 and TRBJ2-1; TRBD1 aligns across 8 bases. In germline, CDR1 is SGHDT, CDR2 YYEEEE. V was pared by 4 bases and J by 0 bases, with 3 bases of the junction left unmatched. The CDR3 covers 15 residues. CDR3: CASSVRGPSYNEQFF. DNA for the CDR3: TGTGCCAGCAGCGTCAGGGGGCCCTCCTACAATGAGCAGTTCTTC.

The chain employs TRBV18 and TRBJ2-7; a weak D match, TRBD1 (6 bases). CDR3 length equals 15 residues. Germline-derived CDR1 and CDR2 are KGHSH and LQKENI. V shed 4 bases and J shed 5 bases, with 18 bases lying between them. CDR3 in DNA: TGTGCCAGCTCACACGGACAGCCCTCACAGCACGAGCAGTACTTC. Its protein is CASSHGQPSQHEQYF.

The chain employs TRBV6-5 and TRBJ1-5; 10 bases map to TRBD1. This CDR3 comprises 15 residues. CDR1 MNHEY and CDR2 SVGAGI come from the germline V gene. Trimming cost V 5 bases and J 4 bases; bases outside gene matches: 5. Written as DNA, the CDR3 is TGTGCCAGCAGTGCGGGACAGGGGAGAAATCAGCCCCAGCATTTT. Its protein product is CASSAGQGRNQPQHF.

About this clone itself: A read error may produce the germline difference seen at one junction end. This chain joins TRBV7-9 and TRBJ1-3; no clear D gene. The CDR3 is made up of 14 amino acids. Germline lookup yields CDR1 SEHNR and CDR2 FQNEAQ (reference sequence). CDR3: CSSSLVTQGNTIYF. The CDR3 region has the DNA TGTTCCAGCAGCTTGGTGACTCAGGGAAACACCATATATTTT.

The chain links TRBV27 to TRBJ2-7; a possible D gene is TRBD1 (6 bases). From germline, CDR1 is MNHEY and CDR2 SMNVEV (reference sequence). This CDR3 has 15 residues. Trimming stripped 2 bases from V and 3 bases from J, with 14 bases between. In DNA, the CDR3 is TGTGCCAGCAGTTTAACCCTGGACAGATTCTACGAGCAGTACTTC. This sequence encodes CASSLTLDRFYEQYF.

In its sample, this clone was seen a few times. The CDR3: CASSPGRDSYEQYF. The CDR3 region has the DNA TGTGCCAGCAGCCCTGGACGGGATTCCTACGAGCAGTACTTC. The rearrangement joins TRBV27 to TRBJ2-7; TRBD2 might be the D (5 bases). V was clipped by 6 bases and J by 1 base, with 13 bases between them. The CDR3 is 14 residues long. Germline CDR1 MNHEY, CDR2 SMNVEV (reference sequence).

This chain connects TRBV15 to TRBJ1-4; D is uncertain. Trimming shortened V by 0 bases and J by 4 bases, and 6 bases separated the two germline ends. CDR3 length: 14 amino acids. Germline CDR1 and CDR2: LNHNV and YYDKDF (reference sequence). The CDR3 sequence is CATSREGDNEKLFF. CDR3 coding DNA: TGTGCCACCAGCAGAGAGGGAGATAATGAAAAACTGTTTTTT.

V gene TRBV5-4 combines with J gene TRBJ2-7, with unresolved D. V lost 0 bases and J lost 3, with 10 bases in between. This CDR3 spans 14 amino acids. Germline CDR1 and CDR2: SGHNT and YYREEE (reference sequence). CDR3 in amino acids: CASSLAGASYEQYF. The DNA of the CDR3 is TGTGCCAGCAGCTTGGCTGGAGCTAGCTACGAGCAGTACTTC. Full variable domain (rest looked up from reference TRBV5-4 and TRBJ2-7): ETGVTQSPTHLIKTRGQQVTLRCSSQSGHNTVSWYQQALGQGPQFIFQYYREEENGRGNFPPRFSGLQFPNYSSELNVNALELDDSALYLCASSLAGASYEQYFGPGTRLTVT.

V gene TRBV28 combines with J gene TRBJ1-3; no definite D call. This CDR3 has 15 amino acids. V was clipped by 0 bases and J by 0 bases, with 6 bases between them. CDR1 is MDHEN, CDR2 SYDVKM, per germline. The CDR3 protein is CASSLWPSSGNTIYF. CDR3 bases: TGTGCCAGCAGTTTATGGCCGAGCTCTGGAAACACCATATATTTT.

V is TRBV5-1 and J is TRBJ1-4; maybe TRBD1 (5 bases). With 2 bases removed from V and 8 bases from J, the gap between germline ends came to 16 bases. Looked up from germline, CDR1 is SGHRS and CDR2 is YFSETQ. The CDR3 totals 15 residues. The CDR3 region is CASSFAGRPEEKLFF. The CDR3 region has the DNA TGCGCCAGCAGCTTCGCGGGGCGGCCAGAAGAAAAACTGTTTTTT.

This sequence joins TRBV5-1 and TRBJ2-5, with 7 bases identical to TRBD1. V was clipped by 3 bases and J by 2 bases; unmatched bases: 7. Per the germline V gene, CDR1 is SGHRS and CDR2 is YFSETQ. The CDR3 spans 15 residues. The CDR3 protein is CASSWTGQEQETQYF. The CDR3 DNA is TGCGCCAGCAGCTGGACCGGACAGGAACAAGAGACCCAGTACTTC.

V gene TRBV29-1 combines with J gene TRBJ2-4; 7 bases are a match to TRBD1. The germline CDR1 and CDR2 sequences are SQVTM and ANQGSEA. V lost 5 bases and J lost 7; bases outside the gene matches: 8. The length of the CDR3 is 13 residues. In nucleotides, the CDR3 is TGCAGCGTTATTAGGACAGGACGGAACATTCAGTACTTC. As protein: CSVIRTGRNIQYF. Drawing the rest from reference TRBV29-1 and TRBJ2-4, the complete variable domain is SAVISQKPSRDICQRGTSLTIQCQVDSQVTMMFWYRQQPGQSLTLIATANQGSEATYESGFVIDKFPISRPNLTFSTLTVSNMSPEDSSIYLCSVIRTGRNIQYFGAGTRLSVL.

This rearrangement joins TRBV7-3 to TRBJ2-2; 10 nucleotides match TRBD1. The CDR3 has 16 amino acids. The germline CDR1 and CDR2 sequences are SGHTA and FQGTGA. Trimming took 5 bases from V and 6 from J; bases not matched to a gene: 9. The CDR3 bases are TGTGCCAGCAGCCCGCCGGGACAGGGGTTACCCGGGGAGCTGTTTTTT. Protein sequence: CASSPPGQGLPGELFF.

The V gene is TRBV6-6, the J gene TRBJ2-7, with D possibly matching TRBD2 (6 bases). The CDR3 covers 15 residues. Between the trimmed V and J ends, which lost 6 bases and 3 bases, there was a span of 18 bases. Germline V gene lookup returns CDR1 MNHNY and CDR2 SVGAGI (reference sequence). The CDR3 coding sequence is TGTGCCAGCAGCACCCACGCCGGGGGAGTCTACGAGCAGTACTTC. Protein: CASSTHAGGVYEQYF.

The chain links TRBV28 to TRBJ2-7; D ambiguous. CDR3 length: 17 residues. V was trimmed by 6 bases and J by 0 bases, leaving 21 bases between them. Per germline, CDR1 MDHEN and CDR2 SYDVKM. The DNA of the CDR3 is TGTGCCAGCAGCCCCACTATGGTGCGGATTTACTCCTACGAGCAGTACTTC. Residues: CASSPTMVRIYSYEQYF.

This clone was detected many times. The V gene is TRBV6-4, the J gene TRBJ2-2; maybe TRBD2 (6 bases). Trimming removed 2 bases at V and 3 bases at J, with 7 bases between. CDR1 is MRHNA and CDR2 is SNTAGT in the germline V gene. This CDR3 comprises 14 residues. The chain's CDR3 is CASSDGTHTGELFF. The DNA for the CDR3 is TGTGCCAGCAGTGACGGGACTCACACCGGGGAGCTGTTTTTT.

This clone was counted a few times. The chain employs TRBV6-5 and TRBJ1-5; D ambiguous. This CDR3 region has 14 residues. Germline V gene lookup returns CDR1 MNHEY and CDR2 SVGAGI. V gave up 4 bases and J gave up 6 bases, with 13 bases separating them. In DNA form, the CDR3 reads TGTGCCAGCAGTTTAGGTGAGGATCCTCAGCCCCAGCATTTT. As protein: CASSLGEDPQPQHF.

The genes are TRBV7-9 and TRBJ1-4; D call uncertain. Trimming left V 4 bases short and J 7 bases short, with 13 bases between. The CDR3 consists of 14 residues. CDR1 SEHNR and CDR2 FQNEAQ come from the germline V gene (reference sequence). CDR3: CASSSEGGLEKLFF. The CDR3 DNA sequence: TGTGCCAGCAGCTCTGAGGGCGGGCTTGAAAAACTGTTTTTT.

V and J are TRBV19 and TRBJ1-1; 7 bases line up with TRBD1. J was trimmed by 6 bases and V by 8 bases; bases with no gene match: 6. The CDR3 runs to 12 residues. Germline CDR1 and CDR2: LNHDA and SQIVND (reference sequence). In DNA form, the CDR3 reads TGTGCCAGTTCAGGGGGACCGGCTGAAGCTTTCTTT. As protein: CASSGGPAEAFF.

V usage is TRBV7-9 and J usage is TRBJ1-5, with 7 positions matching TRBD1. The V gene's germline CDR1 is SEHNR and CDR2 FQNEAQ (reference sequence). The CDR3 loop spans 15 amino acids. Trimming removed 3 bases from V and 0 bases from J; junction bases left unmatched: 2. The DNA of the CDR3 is TGTGCCAGCAGCTTCACAGGGGATAGCAATCAGCCCCAGCATTTT. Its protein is CASSFTGDSNQPQHF.

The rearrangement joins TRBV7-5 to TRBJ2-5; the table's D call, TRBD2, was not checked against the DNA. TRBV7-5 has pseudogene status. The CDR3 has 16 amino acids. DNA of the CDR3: TGTGCCAGAAGCTTAGTTATCCCCGGGAGGGTGGAGACCCAGTACTTC. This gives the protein CARSLVIPGRVETQYF.

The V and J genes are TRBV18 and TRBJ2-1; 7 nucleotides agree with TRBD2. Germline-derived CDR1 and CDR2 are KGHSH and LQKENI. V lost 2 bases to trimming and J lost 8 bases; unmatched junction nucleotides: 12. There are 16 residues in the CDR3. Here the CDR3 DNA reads TGTGCCAGCTCACCATATACAGCGGGATCCGTCTATGAGCAGTTCTTC. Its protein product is CASSPYTAGSVYEQFF.

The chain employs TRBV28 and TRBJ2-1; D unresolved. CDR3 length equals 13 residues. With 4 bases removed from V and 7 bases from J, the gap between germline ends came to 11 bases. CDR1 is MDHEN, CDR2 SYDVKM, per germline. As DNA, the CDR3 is TGTGCCAGCAGTTCCTGGGCGTCAAATGAGCAGTTCTTC. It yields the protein CASSSWASNEQFF.

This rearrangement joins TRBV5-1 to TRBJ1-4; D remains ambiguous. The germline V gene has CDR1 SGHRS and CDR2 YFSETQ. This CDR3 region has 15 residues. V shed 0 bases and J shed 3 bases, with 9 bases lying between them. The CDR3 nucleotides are TGCGCCAGCAGCTTGGTTTCGGGTCCTAATGAAAAACTGTTTTTT. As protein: CASSLVSGPNEKLFF. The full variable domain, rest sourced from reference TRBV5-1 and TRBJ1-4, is KAGVTQTPRYLIKTRGQQVTLSCSPISGHRSVSWYQQTPGQGLQFLFEYFSETQRNKGNFPGRFSGRQFSNSRSEMNVSTLELGDSALYLCASSLVSGPNEKLFFGSGTQLSVL.